This entry features one T cell receptor (beta chain) sequence. Antigen specificity is unknown. These data are taken from a study of lymphopenia after photon versus proton radiotherapy. Study-wide results and caveats: Post-nadir TCR diversity decline inversely tracked overall survival among those who died. Photon-treated patients lost naive T cells and TCR diversity; proton-treated stayed stable. Authors raise, but do not show, better survival with proton therapy. Oligoclonal CD8+ Temra expansion after nadir drove photon patients' diversity drop.

Clones were read by immunoSEQ multiplex PCR, and TCRdb kept only the in-frame ones, dropping some. The sample lists roughly 22,000 clones, about 82% occurring once. The CDR3 totals 15 residues. The J segment lost 3 bases and the V segment lost 0 bases, leaving 5 bases of the junction unmatched. Germline V gives CDR1 SGHNT, CDR2 YYREEE (reference sequence). V usage is TRBV5-4 and J usage is TRBJ2-7, with 8 bases aligning to TRBD2. The source was peripheral blood, collected from a patient treated with proton-based radiotherapy. The TCR sequence derives from a woman aged 70-85 years with pancreatic cancer. CDR3 sequence (DNA): TGTGCCAGCAGCTTGGTTAGCGGGGCCTACTACGAGCAGTACTTC. Its protein product is CASSLVSGAYYEQYF.